A selection of T cell receptor beta chains follows, all from one sample in a study of OX40 agonist ivuxolimab in advanced cancers. Sequencing used immunoSEQ multiplex PCR; TCRdb keeps in-frame clones, though not all of them. Among 50,000 to 60,000 clones, about 91% were seen once, and the ten largest hold 3.5% to 4%. Sequenced material: CD4+ or CD8+ T cells sorted from blood, taken in a trial of the OX40 agonist ivuxolimab. Receptors were obtained from an adult with an advanced solid tumor such as melanoma, head and neck, liver or kidney cancer. Each CDR3 is given with its conserved first and last residue. The D gene is left open where the match is weak. Not every row has a clone size; where given, it reads once, few, many or a size class.

TRBV9,-,TRBJ1-1,-,TGTGCCAGCAGCGTGGGCGACGACAAAGCTTTCTTT,CASSVGDDKAFF
TRBV9,-,TRBJ2-3,-,TGTGCCAGCAGGGTTTGGTACGCAACAGATACGCAGTATTTT,CASRVWYATDTQYF
TRBV5-6,-,TRBJ2-7,-,TGTGCCAGCAGCTTGGCCACAGGCTACGAGCAGTACTTC,CASSLATGYEQYF
TRBV19,-,TRBJ2-1,TRBD2,TGTGCCAGTAGTATAGACTCCGGGACTAGCGGGAGTTCCTACAATGAGCAGTTCTTC,CASSIDSGTSGSSYNEQFF
TRBV11-2,-,TRBJ2-2,-,TGTGCCAGCAGCTCACGAAGGGGTGGGGTCTCGGCCGGGGAGCTGTTTTTT,CASSSRRGGVSAGELFF
TRBV27,-,TRBJ2-2,-,TGTGCCAGCAGTTTGGCTCTCCAGGGGACCGGGGAGCTGTTTTTT,CASSLALQGTGELFF
TRBV2,-,TRBJ2-3,TRBD2,TGTGCCAGCACTGAATCCGGGACTAGCGGTTCTGGTACGCAGTATTTT,CASTESGTSGSGTQYF
TRBV4-3,-,TRBJ2-3,TRBD2,TGCGCCAGCAGCCAGGATAGCGGGAGTGCAGATACGCAGTATTTT,CASSQDSGSADTQYF
TRBV7-2,-,TRBJ2-7,-,TGTGCCAGCAGCTTATTCCTCTCGGTCGGGGGAGATGCCTACGAGCAGTACTTC,CASSLFLSVGGDAYEQYF
TRBV2,-,TRBJ1-4,-,TGTGCCAGCAGGCCAGAGGGGTGGGCGGAAAAACTGTTTTTT,CASRPEGWAEKLFF
TRBV5-1,-,TRBJ2-1,TRBD2,TGCGCCAGCCAAGAGGGGCGGGAGGGCTACAATGAGCAGTTCTTC,CASQEGREGYNEQFF
TRBV2,-,TRBJ2-7,-,TGTGCCAGCAGGGGCCGTGCCGGCGGGGGCGTCCCCCCCTACGAGCAGTACTTC,CASRGRAGGGVPPYEQYF
TRBV28,-,TRBJ2-7,TRBD2,TGTGCCAGCAGTTCCCCGACTAGCGGGAGGGCCCGCGAGCAGTACTTC,CASSSPTSGRAREQYF
TRBV27,-,TRBJ2-1,TRBD2,TGTGCCAGCAGTTCCAGCGGGAGCTACAATGAGCAGTTCTTC,CASSSSGSYNEQFF
TRBV7-8,-,TRBJ2-2,-,TGTGCCAGCCCCGGGACGGTAAACACCGGGGAGCTGTTTTTT,CASPGTVNTGELFF
TRBV9,-,TRBJ2-3,-,TGTGCCAGCAGCCCTAGCTGGGGGTCTAGCACAGATACGCAGTATTTT,CASSPSWGSSTDTQYF
TRBV19,-,TRBJ2-2,-,TGTGCCAGTAGCTGGACAGTTGTGAACACCGGGGAGCTGTTTTTT,CASSWTVVNTGELFF
TRBV30,-,TRBJ2-1,-,TGTGCCTGGGGGACTCCCCCGCGGTACAATGAGCAGTTCTTC,CAWGTPPRYNEQFF
TRBV27,-,TRBJ2-5,-,TGTGCCAGCAGTTCCGGATGGCAGGGCCAAGAGACCCAGTACTTC,CASSSGWQGQETQYF
TRBV7-9,-,TRBJ2-7,-,TGTGCCAGCAGCTTAGCTACCAACTCCTACGAGCAGTACTTC,CASSLATNSYEQYF
TRBV28,-,TRBJ2-5,-,TGTGCCAGCAGTTTGGTTAGGGGTTTGCAAGAGACCCAGTACTTC,CASSLVRGLQETQYF
TRBV27,-,TRBJ2-3,-,TGTGCCAGCAGTTTAGACTTCGGCACAGATACGCAGTATTTT,CASSLDFGTDTQYF
TRBV28,-,TRBJ2-7,TRBD1,TGTGCCAGCAGTTCGCCGGGACAGGGGGCCGACGAGCAGTACTTC,CASSSPGQGADEQYF
TRBV6-1,once,TRBJ1-1,TRBD1,TGTGCCAGCAGTGAGGGACAGGGGTACACTGAAGCTTTCTTT,CASSEGQGYTEAFF
TRBV7-2,once,TRBJ2-7,TRBD2,TGTGCCAGCAGCTTGTCACTAGCGTTCGAGCAGTACTTC,CASSLSLAFEQYF
TRBV27,-,TRBJ1-5,TRBD1,TGTGCCAGTCGGTCAGGGGGAAGCAATCAGCCCCAGCATTTT,CASRSGGSNQPQHF
TRBV27,-,TRBJ2-3,TRBD2,TGTGCCAGCAGCCCCGGGGTAGGGGAGGGCCAGTTAATGGTACAGTATTTT,CASSPGVGEGQLMVQYF
TRBV6-6,-,TRBJ1-2,-,TGTGCCAGCAGCCCGACTGAAAACTATGGCTACACCTTC,CASSPTENYGYTF
TRBV19,-,TRBJ2-2,-,TGTGCCAGTAGTATATGGGGGGTTACCGGGGAGCTGTTTTTT,CASSIWGVTGELFF